This paragraph reports one TCR beta chain. Building the TCR beta libraries relied on iRepertoire HTBI primers, and CDR3 regions underwent Arm-PCR. TCRdb redid the calling of the multiplex PCR reads with MiXCR, one entry per CDR3 protein. The repertoire holds under 800,000 distinct CDR3 sequences, with about 16% as singletons. Regarding time point: newly diagnosed GD, antithyroid drugs for less than 3 months. Isolated PBMC RNA provided the starting material for the TCR library. V was pared by 4 bases and J by 8 bases, with 11 bases between. The germline gives CDR1 SNHLY, CDR2 FYNNEI. CDR3 length: 12 amino acids. The sample originates from a study of regulatory T cells in long-lasting Graves disease. This same sample was also part of a study on T cells in Graves' hyperthyroidism and ophthalmopathy. That report notes: RT-PCR in the first round (using the HTBI primer set) targeted the TCR CDR3.

The receptor comes from a woman aged 30 to 39 with Graves disease. This chain uses TRBV2 with TRBJ1-2; D gene uncertain. The material was peripheral blood mononuclear cells (PBMCs), obtained at new diagnosis, from a patient treated with antithyroid drugs. Here the CDR3 DNA reads TGTGCCAGCAGTGGATTGGGTGGGGGCTACACCTTC. It codes for CASSGLGGGYTF.